Judged by frequency, the clone carrying this T cell receptor (beta chain) is medium-sized (0.01 to 0.1%). These data are taken from a study of T cell clusters in autoimmune cytopenias. The CDR3 spans 14 residues. TRB was amplified by touch-down multiplex PCR, primer pools A and B combined. Reanalyzing the multiplex PCR reads, TCRdb keeps one entry per CDR3 protein, without DNA. The sample shows approximately 3,000 distinct CDR3 sequences, and about 6.8% sits with its ten largest clones. TRB amplification used roughly 250 ng of peripheral blood genomic DNA. These data were likewise used in another study, on T cell repertoires in aging, cancer and after chemotherapy. In that study: Donor ages fell into six groups from 30 or younger up to 70 or older. Repeat sampling of healthy donors over several months to years showed clear clonal overlap.

Input material: peripheral blood. This clonotype was sampled from a human donor in good health. The V call is TRBV12-3 or TRBV12-4, the J call TRBJ1-5; TCRdb picks TRBD1, but there is no DNA to check that call. The CDR3 protein is CASSSSGINQPQHF.